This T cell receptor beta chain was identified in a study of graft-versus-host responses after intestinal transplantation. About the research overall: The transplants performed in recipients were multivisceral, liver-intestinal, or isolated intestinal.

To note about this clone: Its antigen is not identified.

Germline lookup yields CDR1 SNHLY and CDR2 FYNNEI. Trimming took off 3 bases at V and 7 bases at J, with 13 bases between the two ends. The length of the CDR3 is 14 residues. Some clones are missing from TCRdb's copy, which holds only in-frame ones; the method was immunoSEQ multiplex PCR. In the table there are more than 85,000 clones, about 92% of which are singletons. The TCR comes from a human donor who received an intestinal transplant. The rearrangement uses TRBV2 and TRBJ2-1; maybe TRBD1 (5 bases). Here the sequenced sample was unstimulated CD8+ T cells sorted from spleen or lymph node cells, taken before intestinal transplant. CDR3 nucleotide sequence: TGTGCCAGCAGTGATAGCACACCAGGGAATGAGCAGTTCTTC. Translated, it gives CASSDSTPGNEQFF.